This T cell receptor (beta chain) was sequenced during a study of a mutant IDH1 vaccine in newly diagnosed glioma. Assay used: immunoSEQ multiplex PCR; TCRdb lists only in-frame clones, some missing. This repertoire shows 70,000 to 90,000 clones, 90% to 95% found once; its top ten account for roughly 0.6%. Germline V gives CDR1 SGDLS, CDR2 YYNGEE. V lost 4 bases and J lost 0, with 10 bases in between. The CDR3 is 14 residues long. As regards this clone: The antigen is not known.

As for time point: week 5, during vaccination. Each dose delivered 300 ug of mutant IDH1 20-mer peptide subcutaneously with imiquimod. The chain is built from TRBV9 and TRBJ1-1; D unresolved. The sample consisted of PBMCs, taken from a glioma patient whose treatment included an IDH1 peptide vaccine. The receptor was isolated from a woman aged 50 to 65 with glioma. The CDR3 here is CASSPTSLNTEAFF. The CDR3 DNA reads TGTGCCAGCAGCCCAACCTCGTTGAACACTGAAGCTTTCTTT.